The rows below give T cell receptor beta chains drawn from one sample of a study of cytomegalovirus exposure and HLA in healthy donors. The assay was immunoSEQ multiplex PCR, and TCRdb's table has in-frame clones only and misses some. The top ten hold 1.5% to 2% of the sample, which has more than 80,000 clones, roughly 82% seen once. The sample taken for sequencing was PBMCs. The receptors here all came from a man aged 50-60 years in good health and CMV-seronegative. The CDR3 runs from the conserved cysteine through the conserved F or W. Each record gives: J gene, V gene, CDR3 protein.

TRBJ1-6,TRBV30,CAWRETGSNSPLHF
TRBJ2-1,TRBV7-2,CASSLTGDRGNEQFF
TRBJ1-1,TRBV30,CAWTVGVSEAFF
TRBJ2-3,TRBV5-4,CASSGTTFTDTQYF
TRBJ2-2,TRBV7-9,CASSSTNTGELFF
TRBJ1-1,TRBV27,CASGKTPGGTEAFF
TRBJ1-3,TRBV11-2,CASSLSSGNTIYF
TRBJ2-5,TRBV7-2,CASSLVQGRGETQYF
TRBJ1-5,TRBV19,CASSPRFNQPQHF
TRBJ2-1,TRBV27,CASSYAGTHNEQFF
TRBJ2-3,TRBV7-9,CASSPKGLAGAGTDTQYF
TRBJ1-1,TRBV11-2,CASSSAKVERTEAFF
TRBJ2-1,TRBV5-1,CASSPGGQNNEQFF
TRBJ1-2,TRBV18,CASSSDRANYGYTF
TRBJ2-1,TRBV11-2,CASSLYGYNEQFF
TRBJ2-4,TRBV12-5,CASGLEQGSDIQYF
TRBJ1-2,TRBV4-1,CASSQDRDSYTF
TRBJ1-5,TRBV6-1,CASSPGTDSNQPQHF
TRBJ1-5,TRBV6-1,CASSEAQAQPQHF
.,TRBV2,CASSDARVSSYEQYF
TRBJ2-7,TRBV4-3,CASSQDRASGYEQYF
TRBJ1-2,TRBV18,CASSPLGDTNYGYTF
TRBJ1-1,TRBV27,CASSNQQWNTEAFF
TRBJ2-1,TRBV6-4,CASSENQGYNEQFF
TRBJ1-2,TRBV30,CACFGGGQNYGYTF
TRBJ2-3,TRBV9,CASSPRGSTPTDTQYF
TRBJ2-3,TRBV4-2,CASSQDRSRGGITDTQYF
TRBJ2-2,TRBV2,CASMRTGLDTGELFF
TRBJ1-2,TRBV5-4,CASSPTGDMIPGYTF
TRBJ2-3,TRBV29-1,CSVASGKQGFTQYF
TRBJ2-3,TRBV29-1,CSVEVGAGGSTDTQYF
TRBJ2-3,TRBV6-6,CASIEAGGRDTQYF
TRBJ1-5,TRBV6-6,CASSDDRVSQPQHF
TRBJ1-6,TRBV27,CASSWGTGSHNSPLHF
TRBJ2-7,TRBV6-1,CASSEVFLRLTYEQYF
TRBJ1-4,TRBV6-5,CASSFLPGQINEKLFF
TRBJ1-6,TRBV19,CASRRQGIVNSPLHF
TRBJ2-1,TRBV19,CASSIVDEQFF
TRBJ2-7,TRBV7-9,CASSSGMERGYEQYF
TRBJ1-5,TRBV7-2,CASSSGTGSLLPQHF
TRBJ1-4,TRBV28,CASSLLGQGVATNEKLFF
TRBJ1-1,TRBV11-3,CASSSNTNTEAFF
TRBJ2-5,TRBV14,CASSQTPLRPRLQETQYF
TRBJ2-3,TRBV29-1,CSVYVRVGDTQYF
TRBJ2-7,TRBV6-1,CASSWGGYEQYF
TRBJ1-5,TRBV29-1,CSVCDRRDQPQHF
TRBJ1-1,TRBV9,CASSARHRDSTEAFF
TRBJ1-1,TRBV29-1,CSGKSGDLNTEAFF
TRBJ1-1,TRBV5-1,CASSRTQNTEAFF
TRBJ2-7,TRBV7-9,CASSWPLGQVSSYEQYF